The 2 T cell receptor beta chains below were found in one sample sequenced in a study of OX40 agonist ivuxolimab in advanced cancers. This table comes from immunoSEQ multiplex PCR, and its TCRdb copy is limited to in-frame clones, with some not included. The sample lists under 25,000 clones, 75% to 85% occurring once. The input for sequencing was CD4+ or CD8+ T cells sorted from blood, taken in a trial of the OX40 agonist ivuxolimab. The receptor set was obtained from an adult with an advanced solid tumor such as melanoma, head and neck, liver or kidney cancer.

CDR3 amino acids: CASSLWSKTEAFF. The CDR3 DNA sequence: TGTGCCAGCAGCTTATGGTCCAAGACTGAAGCTTTCTTT. The chain recombines TRBV7-8 with TRBJ1-1; D unresolved. The CDR3 consists of 13 residues. The germline V and J ends were trimmed by 2 bases and 5 bases, with 9 bases remaining between them. In germline, CDR1 is SGHVS, CDR2 FQNEAQ.

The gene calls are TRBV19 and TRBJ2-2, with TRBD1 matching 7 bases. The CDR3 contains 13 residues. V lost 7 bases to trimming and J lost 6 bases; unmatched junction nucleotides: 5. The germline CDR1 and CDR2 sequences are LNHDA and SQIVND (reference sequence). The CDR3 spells CASIKGAAGELFF. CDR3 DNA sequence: TGTGCCAGTATAAAGGGGGCAGCCGGGGAGCTGTTTTTT.